One and the same sample provided the 5 T cell receptor beta chains below, sequenced in a study of cytomegalovirus exposure and HLA in healthy donors. Primers for the PCR totalled 60 Vbeta and 13 Jbeta. The repertoire was sequenced with immunoSEQ multiplex PCR; TCRdb's copy has only in-frame clones and lacks some. The sample records approximately 190,000 clones, more than 75% being singletons. Material: PBMCs. The receptor set was obtained from a woman aged 50 to 60 in good health and CMV-seropositive.

The chain links TRBV28 to TRBJ2-7; 8 bases are shared with TRBD2. Germline lookup yields CDR1 MDHEN and CDR2 SYDVKM. The length of the CDR3 is 14 residues. J lost 4 bases, V lost 10 bases, and 12 bases had no gene match. This CDR3 is CATREWSGGYEQYF. The CDR3 DNA is TGTGCCACACGCGAGTGGAGCGGGGGATACGAGCAGTACTTC.

This chain connects TRBV2 to TRBJ2-3; 9 bases are shared with TRBD2. CDR3 length: 15 amino acids. Germline CDR1 and CDR2: SNHLY and FYNNEI. The trim removed 3 bases at V and 4 bases at J, leaving 5 bases unmatched. CDR3 in amino acids: CASSEPSGIADTQYF. CDR3 DNA sequence: TGTGCCAGCAGTGAGCCTAGCGGGATCGCAGATACGCAGTATTTT.

Regarding this clone: The junction departs from germline at one end; a sequencing error may be responsible. The chain is built from TRBV6-5 and TRBJ1-1, with D unclear. The CDR3 is 15 amino acids. CDR1 is MNHEY and CDR2 is SVGAGI in the germline V gene. Here the CDR3 DNA reads TGTGCCAGCAGCCGCGAGACTGTTATGAACACTGAAGTTTTCTTT. Its translation is CASSRETVMNTEVFF.

The chain is built from TRBV5-6 and TRBJ2-7, with D perhaps matching TRBD2 (5 bases). Germline CDR1 SGHDT, CDR2 YYEEEE. V gave up 3 bases and J gave up 1 base, with 14 bases separating them. CDR3 size: 15 residues. The CDR3 sequence: CASSYTRTASYEQYF. The CDR3 nucleotides are TGTGCCAGCAGCTATACTCGGACTGCTTCCTACGAGCAGTACTTC.

The chain has TRBV19 and TRBJ2-2, with D possibly being TRBD1 (8 bases). The CDR3 is made up of 14 amino acids. Germline V gene sequence: CDR1 LNHDA, CDR2 SQIVND (reference sequence). Trimming took 10 bases from V and 4 from J, leaving 16 bases between them. The CDR3 loop is CANTGGGVTGELFF. The CDR3 DNA reads as TGTGCCAACACAGGGGGGGGAGTCACCGGGGAGCTGTTTTTT.